This note documents a single T cell receptor (beta chain) sequence. The antigen remains unidentified. Clones were read by immunoSEQ multiplex PCR, and TCRdb kept only the in-frame ones, dropping some. The sample includes about 24,000 clones, approximately 85% of them seen just once. The sample originates from a study of graft-versus-host responses after intestinal transplantation. Whole-study findings and limits: Circulating GvH clone levels at their peak were associated with HvG declines (early post-transplant). GvH clones occurred in recipient marrow; some first appeared in ileum or blood.

The CDR3 runs to 15 residues. With 6 bases removed from V and 3 bases from J, the gap between germline ends came to 17 bases. Per germline, CDR1 MNHEY and CDR2 SVGAGI. The receptor was isolated from a human patient who received an intestinal transplant, so some T cells may come from the graft donor. The specimen was PBMCs, collected approximately 450 days after intestinal transplant. The genes are TRBV6-5 and TRBJ1-2, with D perhaps TRBD1 (6 bases). DNA of the CDR3: TGTGCCAGCAGCCCCGGGACAAGGGGGGACTATGGCTACACCTTC. Translation gives CASSPGTRGDYGYTF.